This T cell receptor beta chain comes out of a study of Ad26.COV2.S vaccination and SARS-CoV-2 variants. Regarding treatment: roughly 19 received Ad26.COV2.S at low or high dose, single or two shots; 5 received placebo; per-sample allocation not given. Samples came from day 63 after the first vaccine or placebo injection. Assay: immunoSEQ multiplex PCR; the TCRdb copy retains only in-frame clones and omits some. The sample shows fewer than 900,000 clones, 89% of them seen only once. Losses at the gene ends were 4 bases for V and 2 bases for J; bases not matched to a gene: 3. CDR3 length equals 16 residues. Germline V gives CDR1 LGHDT, CDR2 YNNKEL (reference sequence).

This TCR was recovered from a person between 18 and 65 years old who received the Ad26.COV2.S COVID-19 vaccine or a placebo. Material: peripheral blood, obtained in a trial of Ad26.COV2.S vaccine versus placebo. This chain connects TRBV3-1 (or the pseudogene TRBV3-2) to TRBJ2-3, with TRBD2 matching 13 bases. CDR3 protein: CASSLGLAGFTDTQYF. The CDR3 DNA is TGTGCCAGCAGCCTGGGACTAGCGGGGTTCACAGATACGCAGTATTTT.